A single sample is the source of the 30 T cell receptor beta chains below, sequenced in a study of CD8+ T cells in alopecia areata. Treatment here: oral pan-JAK inhibitor, 5-10 mg twice daily. cDNA serving as the sequencing template came from extracted, reverse transcribed RNA. Profiled with immunoSEQ multiplex PCR; TCRdb holds only in-frame clones, not every one. The sample contains about 120,000 clones, 53% of which appear only once. The sequenced sample was CD4+ T cells sorted from blood, obtained at week 4, from a patient treated with tofacitinib. The receptors here all came from a human donor with alopecia areata.

This clone was found a few times. This chain uses TRBV2 with TRBJ2-3, with unresolved D. The CDR3 has 14 residues. Trimming stripped 8 bases from V and 2 bases from J, with 14 bases between. Per germline, CDR1 SNHLY and CDR2 FYNNEI. The CDR3 DNA reads TGTGCCAGCTCCAAGGGTTCTATCACAGATACGCAGTATTTT. It encodes CASSKGSITDTQYF.

The chain uses TRBV5-1 and TRBJ1-2, with D possibly TRBD1 on 6 matching bases. In germline, CDR1 is SGHRS, CDR2 YFSETQ. The V and J ends lost 0 bases and 3 bases respectively, with 9 bases between them. This CDR3 is built from 14 residues. The chain's CDR3 is CASSLVPGDYGYTF. CDR3 DNA sequence: TGCGCCAGCAGCTTGGTACCAGGGGACTATGGCTACACCTTC.

V and J are TRBV27 and TRBJ1-5; D uncertain. Germline CDR1 MNHEY, CDR2 SMNVEV (reference sequence). V was shortened by 3 bases and J by 5 bases, with 8 bases between the two germline ends. The CDR3 contains 13 residues. This CDR3 is CASSLSGHQPQHF. The DNA of the CDR3 is TGTGCCAGCAGTTTGAGCGGGCATCAGCCCCAGCATTTT.

The V gene is TRBV4-1, the J gene TRBJ2-7; 7 nucleotides line up with TRBD1. The CDR3 length is 14 residues. Germline V lookup: CDR1 MGHRA, CDR2 YSYEKL. V shed 3 bases and J 3 bases; nucleotides not matched to a gene: 5. CDR3 sequence: CASSHPGQNYEQYF. The CDR3 DNA reads TGCGCCAGCAGCCACCCGGGACAGAACTACGAGCAGTACTTC.

In DNA, the CDR3 is TGCAGCGTTGAAGGGACTAGCGGGAGCTCCTACAATGAGCAGTTCTTC. Translation: CSVEGTSGSSYNEQFF. The chain has TRBV29-1 and TRBJ2-1; 13 bases are shared with TRBD2. The CDR3 loop spans 16 amino acids. The germline V gene has CDR1 SQVTM and CDR2 ANQGSEA. V was pared by 1 base and J by 0 bases, with 0 bases of the junction left unmatched.

This clone was recorded many times. The sample holds other DNA sequences that translate to the same CDR3. The rearrangement links TRBV4-1 to TRBJ2-5; TRBD2 matches 9 bases. V lost 4 bases, J lost 1 base, and 4 bases stayed unmatched. This CDR3 is 15 amino acids long. Germline lookup yields CDR1 MGHRA and CDR2 YSYEKL. The CDR3 loop reads CASSPHSGGQETQYF. The CDR3, as DNA: TGCGCCAGCAGCCCCCATAGCGGGGGCCAAGAGACCCAGTACTTC.

Only one count was recorded for this clone. The gene calls are TRBV4-1 and TRBJ1-5; weak D call: TRBD1 (5 bases). The CDR3 runs to 15 residues. Trimming pared 4 bases from V and 4 bases from J, leaving 14 bases between. Germline values: CDR1 MGHRA, CDR2 YSYEKL. DNA for the CDR3: TGCGCCAGCAGCCTCACAGGAGGGATTAATCAGCCCCAGCATTTT. Encoded protein: CASSLTGGINQPQHF.

The chain couples TRBV29-1 to TRBJ1-2, with TRBD1 identical over 7 bases. CDR1 is SQVTM, CDR2 ANQGSEA, per germline. The CDR3 extends over 12 amino acids. Unmatched junction bases numbered 9, after V lost 7 bases and J lost 7 bases. In DNA form, the CDR3 reads TGCAGCGGAGGGGGCAGATTGTTTGGCTACACCTTC. It translates to CSGGGRLFGYTF.

As regards this clone: This specimen includes other DNA sequences encoding the same CDR3. The rearrangement joins TRBV9 to TRBJ2-3; 9 positions agree with TRBD1. Germline V gene data show CDR1 as SGDLS and CDR2 as YYNGEE. The V segment lost 2 bases and the J segment 3 bases; nucleotides outside the gene matches: 1. The CDR3 has 14 amino acids. CDR3 amino acids: CASSVGTGTDTQYF. The CDR3 DNA reads TGTGCCAGCAGCGTCGGGACAGGGACAGATACGCAGTATTTT.

This clone came up a few times. The V and J genes are TRBV5-1 and TRBJ1-5; D may be TRBD1 (6 bases). The CDR3 length is 14 residues. Germline loops: CDR1 SGHRS, CDR2 YFSETQ. V lost 0 bases and J lost 6, with 10 bases in between. For the CDR3, the DNA is TGCGCCAGCAGCTTGGAACAGGGCGGTCAGCCCCAGCATTTT. This translates into CASSLEQGGQPQHF.

This clone was found many times. The chain is built from TRBV19 and TRBJ2-4; a weak D match, TRBD2 (5 bases). V dropped 6 bases and J dropped 0 bases, with 6 bases sitting between them. Germline V gene sequence: CDR1 LNHDA, CDR2 SQIVND (reference sequence). This CDR3 contains 13 residues. The CDR3 loop reads CASREEAKNIQYF. CDR3 sequence (DNA): TGTGCCAGTAGGGAGGAAGCCAAAAACATTCAGTACTTC.

The rearrangement joins TRBV29-1 to TRBJ1-2; D gene unclear. V gave up 6 bases and J gave up 6 bases, with 11 bases separating them. CDR1 SQVTM and CDR2 ANQGSEA come from the germline V gene. The CDR3 length is 11 residues. The CDR3: CSVRGRDGYTF. The CDR3 bases are TGCAGCGTAAGAGGTCGGGATGGCTACACCTTC.

The V and J genes are TRBV5-4 and TRBJ2-3; possibly TRBD2 for D (7 bases). CDR1 is SGHNT and CDR2 is YYREEE in the germline V gene (reference sequence). CDR3 length equals 17 residues. V lost 1 base, J lost 3 bases, and 18 bases lay in between. For the CDR3, the DNA is TGTGCCAGCAGCTTGTTGAGGGGGGGCACAGGAACAGATACGCAGTATTTT. Translated, it gives CASSLLRGGTGTDTQYF.

This clone was detected only a few times. The chain is built from TRBV29-1 and TRBJ2-1; 7 nucleotides line up with TRBD1. Germline loops: CDR1 SQVTM, CDR2 ANQGSEA. The CDR3 is 13 amino acids. V lost 7 bases to trimming and J lost 4 bases; unmatched junction nucleotides: 7. The CDR3 loop is CSGKGQTYNEQFF. DNA of the CDR3: TGCAGCGGAAAGGGACAGACGTACAATGAGCAGTTCTTC.

Only a few counts were recorded for this clone. The chain couples TRBV29-1 to TRBJ2-1; no clear D gene. Trimming took 0 bases from V and 0 from J, leaving 6 bases between them. There are 14 residues in the CDR3. Germline V gene lookup returns CDR1 SQVTM and CDR2 ANQGSEA. CDR3 sequence: CSVEEPRSYNEQFF. The DNA of the CDR3 is TGCAGCGTTGAAGAGCCCCGCTCCTACAATGAGCAGTTCTTC.

This clone has only one observation. The chain combines TRBV29-1 with TRBJ2-7; TRBD2 might be the D (5 bases). V was clipped by 4 bases and J by 4 bases, with 11 bases between them. The CDR3 spans 12 residues. Germline CDR1 is SQVTM and CDR2 is ANQGSEA. The CDR3 nucleotides read TGCAGCGTTGGGGCTAGCACTTACGAGCAGTACTTC. Residues: CSVGASTYEQYF.

The chain is built from TRBV6-5 and TRBJ1-1; D is unresolved. CDR1 and CDR2 (germline): MNHEY, SVGAGI. V was clipped by 2 bases and J by 1 base, with 5 bases between them. The CDR3 is made up of 13 amino acids. CDR3 coding DNA: TGTGCCAGCAGTTACCAGCGGAACACTGAAGCTTTCTTT. Protein product: CASSYQRNTEAFF.

The chain links TRBV5-1 to TRBJ2-1; unclear D gene. CDR3 length: 15 residues. V lost 2 bases and J lost 5, with 14 bases in between. Germline V gene data show CDR1 as SGHRS and CDR2 as YFSETQ. The CDR3 nucleotides read TGCGCCAGCAGCTTAAACTCACAGACCCACAATGAGCAGTTCTTC. Its translation is CASSLNSQTHNEQFF.

The chain is built from TRBV29-1 and TRBJ1-1; the D is unclear. Germline CDR1 reads SQVTM; CDR2 reads ANQGSEA. The CDR3 has 12 residues. V was clipped by 5 bases and J by 1 base, with 8 bases between them. CDR3 in DNA: TGCAGCGTTTATCCCCCGAACACTGAAGCTTTCTTT. Translation gives CSVYPPNTEAFF.

This chain uses TRBV5-1 with TRBJ2-2; TRBD1 or TRBD2 may be the D gene (5 bases each). The germline V gene encodes CDR1 SGHRS and CDR2 YFSETQ. The CDR3 sequence is 14 residues long. V lost 2 bases to trimming and J lost 3 bases, with 8 bases between them. The CDR3 nucleotides are TGCGCCAGCAGCTTAACGGGGCACACCGGGGAGCTGTTTTTT. As protein: CASSLTGHTGELFF.

The chain carries TRBV27 and TRBJ1-1; no firm D call. The CDR3 sequence is 14 residues long. The V end was cut by 6 bases, the J end by 4 bases, with 15 bases between. Germline loops: CDR1 MNHEY, CDR2 SMNVEV (reference sequence). CDR3 in amino acids: CASSNWVSGTEAFF. CDR3 sequence (DNA): TGTGCCAGCAGCAACTGGGTCTCGGGCACTGAAGCTTTCTTT.

In its sample, this clone was seen a few times. This rearrangement joins TRBV7-9 to TRBJ2-1, with 9 bases aligning to TRBD2. The CDR3 sequence is 17 residues long. V gave up 5 bases and J gave up 5 bases; unmatched junction bases: 13. Germline lookup yields CDR1 SEHNR and CDR2 FQNEAQ (reference sequence). The DNA for the CDR3 is TGTGCCAGCAGCCCCCCGGGGGGTAGCGGGAGAGACAATGAGCAGTTCTTC. Translated, it gives CASSPPGGSGRDNEQFF.

This chain links TRBV29-1 with TRBJ1-1; D remains ambiguous. The CDR3 runs 15 residues. V lost 7 bases and J lost 0, with 18 bases in between. Germline CDR1 SQVTM, CDR2 ANQGSEA. Written as DNA, the CDR3 is TGCAGCGCTGACCATTCGAGGGCCCTGAACACTGAAGCTTTCTTT. Translation gives CSADHSRALNTEAFF.

The CDR3 DNA reads TGTGCCAGCAGCTGGACAGGGACAGATACGCAGTATTTT. Translated, it gives CASSWTGTDTQYF. The chain joins TRBV5-6 to TRBJ2-3, with TRBD1 matching over 8 bases. From germline, CDR1 is SGHDT and CDR2 YYEEEE. The CDR3 length is 13 residues. Unmatched junction bases numbered 0, after V lost 3 bases and J lost 3 bases.

The V call is TRBV7-6, the J call TRBJ1-1, with D tentatively TRBD1 (5 bases). The V gene's germline CDR1 is SGHVS and CDR2 FNYEAQ. This CDR3 region has 14 residues. V was trimmed by 4 bases and J by 1 base, leaving 10 bases between them. CDR3 nucleotide sequence: TGTGCCAGCAGCTACTCCGGGACGAACACTGAAGCTTTCTTT. It is translated as CASSYSGTNTEAFF. Full variable domain (rest looked up from reference TRBV7-6 and TRBJ1-1): GAGVSQSPRYKVTKRGQDVALRCDPISGHVSLYWYRQALGQGPEFLTYFNYEAQQDKSGLPNDRFSAERPEGSISTLTIQRTEQRDSAMYRCASSYSGTNTEAFFGQGTRLTVV.

The rearrangement joins TRBV6-6 to TRBJ2-7; TRBD2 is a possible D gene (7 bases). The CDR3 contains 14 residues. CDR1 is MNHNY and CDR2 is SVGAGI in the germline V gene (reference sequence). Trimming shortened V by 6 bases and J by 6 bases, and 18 bases separated the two germline ends. CDR3 loop: CASSRKGGGSEQYF. CDR3 bases: TGTGCCAGCAGCCGAAAAGGGGGGGGCAGCGAGCAGTACTTC.

A single count supports this clone. The chain links TRBV30 to TRBJ1-2; D gene unclear. Deletions cut 1 base from V and 3 bases from J, with 9 bases between. Germline lookup yields CDR1 GTSNPN and CDR2 SVGIG (reference sequence). The CDR3 has 13 residues. In nucleotides, the CDR3 is TGTGCCTGGAGTGGGCAGAGAGACTATGGCTACACCTTC. Its protein is CAWSGQRDYGYTF.

The J gene is TRBJ2-3, the V gene TRBV14; 7 nucleotides agree with TRBD1. V lost 2 bases and J lost 2; bases outside the gene matches: 7. The germline gives CDR1 SGHDN, CDR2 FVKESK. The CDR3 is 16 amino acids. CDR3 DNA sequence: TGTGCCAGCAGCCAATTCCTAGGGACAGCCACAGATACGCAGTATTTT. This codes for CASSQFLGTATDTQYF.

A few counts support this clone. CDR3 sequence: CASSPHETQYF. The CDR3 bases are TGTGCCAGCAGCCCGCATGAGACCCAGTACTTC. V usage is TRBV11-2 and J usage is TRBJ2-5; D call uncertain. Germline-derived CDR1 and CDR2 are SGHAT and FQNNGV. The CDR3 runs to 11 residues. V was shortened by 5 bases and J by 5 bases, with 6 bases between the two germline ends.

The genes are TRBV30 and TRBJ2-2, with D unresolved. V was clipped by 2 bases and J by 0 bases, with 7 bases between them. Per the germline V gene, CDR1 is GTSNPN and CDR2 is SVGIG (reference sequence). This CDR3 comprises 14 residues. CDR3 sequence reads: CAWSSVSNTGELFF. CDR3 nucleotide sequence: TGTGCCTGGAGTTCGGTATCGAACACCGGGGAGCTGTTTTTT.